This TCR beta chain was found in a study of T cell therapy after organ transplantation. Overall study findings and caveats: Endogenous clonotypes not in therapy products appeared after therapy alongside transferred ones.

The protocol was immunoSEQ multiplex PCR, while the TCRdb copy is restricted to in-frame clones and leaves out a portion. The sample holds about 18,000 clones, 81% seen once. Time point given: 4-8 weeks after completion of therapy. These patients had received solid-organ transplants and had drug-resistant or recurrent cytomegalovirus. Concerning this clone itself: Its antigen is not known.

V trimming: 4 bases; J trimming: 2 bases; junction bases outside the gene matches: 6. The CDR3 length is 15 residues. In germline, CDR1 is GTSNPN, CDR2 SVGIG (reference sequence). The material was CD8+ T cells from blood, obtained after autologous CMV-specific T cell therapy. The receptor's source is a human patient who had received a solid organ transplant and had CMV disease. Some T cells may be supplied by the graft donor. This sequence joins TRBV30 and TRBJ2-3; TRBD2 agrees at 10 bases. In nucleotides, the CDR3 is TGTGCCTGGATAGCGGGAGGCCTAAACACAGATACGCAGTATTTT. It codes for CAWIAGGLNTDTQYF.